This entry describes one TCR beta chain. No antigen is known for it. One base away there is no much larger clone; base qualities are not given. The immunoSEQ Assay, a bias-controlled multiplex PCR, was used to amplify TCRbeta CDR3 regions from genomic DNA. Under the source paper's analysis protocol: Nucleated cell counts per sample were estimated from amplification of reference gene primers within the assay. To quantify the absolute abundance of each unique TCRbeta CDR3 rearrangement, sequence reads were collapsed and filtered. Productive Simpson clonality was computed per sample as the square root of Simpson's diversity index over productive rearrangements. TCRdb retrieved this table from immuneACCESS and kept in-frame rearrangements only. Not all clones are present; in checked studies, unresolved V genes account for under half, and no reason is known for the remainder. V and J calls and clone size follow that table, whereas D and trimming were derived from the DNA. For this sample the table gives 95,000 to 150,000 clones, of which 55% to 75% were detected only once. The ten biggest clones cover roughly 2% of the sample.

Each collaborating institution followed its own protocols to collect whole blood in K2EDTA tubes. For TCRbeta analysis, collaborators shipped samples as frozen whole blood, isolated PBMCs, or DNA extracted from either of those sample types. The data were taken from a study of blood T cell repertoires in COVID-19 (dated by TCRdb to 2018 to 2021). Concerning the study at large: Collaborator samples came from the United States, Italy and Spain and covered acute and convalescent phases of COVID-19. The material from the prospective study consisted of cDNA or gDNA derived from T cells, B-cell-depleted T cells, or PBMCs. The dataset comprised deeply sampled blood TCRbeta repertoires from subjects exposed to, actively infected with, or recovered from COVID-19. The repertoires were released in a freely available public database meant as a resource for research on the immune response to SARS-CoV-2. Samples were obtained from the ongoing ImmuneRACE study (first 160 participants) and from about 1,300 subjects provided by 6 global collaborators. Sample metadata almost always included a de-identified subject ID, COVID-19 status, age in years and sex. HLA class I and class II types, where available, came from metadata supplied by the sample provider rather than from assay-based typing.

The CDR3 runs 12 amino acids, cysteine and phenylalanine included. Only the CDR3 DNA stays, 36 bases, in frame from base 1. Deletion took 5 bases off V and 3 bases off J, with a span of 8 bases between the germline ends. From the germline V gene, CDR1 is MNHEY and CDR2 is SVGEGT. Paper-wide results and their limitations: Clinical and demographic metadata were provided uncurated, with the amount varying by source and participant.

This clonotype was obtained from a woman in her seventies with acute or convalescent COVID-19. The chain couples TRBV6-2 or TRBV6-3 to TRBJ2-7; the D region possibly corresponds to TRBD1 (6 bases align). The material sequenced was peripheral blood. The DNA sequence is TGTGCCAGCAGTAACAGGGTCTACGAGCAGTACTTC. Its product reads: CASSNRVYEQYF.